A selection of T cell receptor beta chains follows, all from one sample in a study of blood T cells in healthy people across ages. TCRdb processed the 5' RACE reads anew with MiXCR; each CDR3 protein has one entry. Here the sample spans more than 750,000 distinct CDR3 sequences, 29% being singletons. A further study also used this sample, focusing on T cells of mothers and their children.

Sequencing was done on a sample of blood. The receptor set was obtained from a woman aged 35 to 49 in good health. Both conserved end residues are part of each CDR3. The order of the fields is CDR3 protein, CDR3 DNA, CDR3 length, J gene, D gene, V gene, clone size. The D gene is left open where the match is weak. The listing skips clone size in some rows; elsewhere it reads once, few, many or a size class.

CASSPEGQASSHNSPLHF TGCGCCAGCAGCCCCGAGGGACAGGCCAGCTCCCATAATTCACCCCTCCACTTT 18 TRBJ1-6 TRBD1 TRBV5-1 NA
CSAGTSRYEQYF TGCAGTGCTGGGACTAGCAGGTACGAGCAGTACTTC 12 TRBJ2-7 TRBD2 TRBV20-1 NA
CASSLGVGPQPQHF TGTGCCAGCAGCTTAGGGGTAGGGCCTCAGCCCCAGCATTTT 14 TRBJ1-5 NA TRBV7-2 NA
CASSNIPGSERVQYF TGTGCCAGCAGCAATATCCCGGGTTCTGAACGAGTACAGTACTTC 15 TRBJ2-7 NA TRBV7-9 NA
CASSLAAGRGSNQPQHF TGTGCCAGCAGTTTAGCAGCGGGGCGCGGGAGCAATCAGCCCCAGCATTTT 17 TRBJ1-5 NA TRBV12-3/TRBV12-4 NA
CASSFTGGSYEQYF TGTGCCAGCAGCTTTACAGGGGGCTCCTACGAGCAGTACTTC 14 TRBJ2-7 TRBD1 TRBV28 many
CASSTSGTGYNEQFF TGTGCCAGCAGTACCTCCGGGACTGGCTACAATGAGCAGTTCTTC 15 TRBJ2-1 NA TRBV28 few
CASSQDGGSYGYTF TGTGCCAGCAGCCAAGACGGGGGATCCTATGGCTACACCTTC 14 TRBJ1-2 NA TRBV3-1 few
CSVNYEQYF TGCAGTGTCAATTACGAGCAGTACTTC 9 TRBJ2-7 NA TRBV20-1 few
CVSSSQQGTDTQYF TGTGTCAGCAGCTCCCAACAGGGCACAGATACGCAGTATTTT 14 TRBJ2-3 NA TRBV7-2 NA
CASSPGAVVGGANVRTF TGTGCCAGCAGCCCTGGAGCCGTGGTGGGGGGGGCCAACGTCCGGACTTTC 17 TRBJ2-6 NA TRBV9 NA
CASSQPGGNQPQHF TGCGCCAGCAGCCAACCCGGGGGGAATCAGCCCCAGCATTTT 14 TRBJ1-5 NA TRBV4-1 many
CASSQEGWVGNEQYF TGTGCCAGCAGCCAAGAGGGGTGGGTAGGGAACGAGCAGTACTTC 15 TRBJ2-7 NA TRBV3-1 many
CASSQRYDPSGGAADTQYF TGCGCCAGCAGCCAGCGATACGATCCTAGCGGGGGGGCAGCAGATACGCAGTATTTT 19 TRBJ2-3 TRBD2 TRBV4-1 few
CATSSAGGTSPYEQYF TGTGCCACCAGCAGCGCAGGGGGCACCTCTCCCTACGAGCAGTACTTC 16 TRBJ2-7 TRBD1 TRBV15 many
CASRTRTGGETQYF TGTGCCAGCAGAACTCGGACAGGTGGGGAGACCCAGTACTTC 14 TRBJ2-5 TRBD1 TRBV7-6 many
CSASGNNEQFF TGCAGCGCCTCAGGGAACAATGAGCAGTTCTTC 11 TRBJ2-1 NA TRBV29-1 many
CASSRQGMGSYNEQFF TGTGCCAGCAGCCGCCAGGGCATGGGCTCCTACAATGAGCAGTTCTTC 16 TRBJ2-1 NA TRBV7-9 few
CASNRDRGSEQFF TGTGCCAGCAATAGGGACAGGGGTAGTGAGCAGTTCTTC 13 TRBJ2-1 TRBD1 TRBV2 NA
CSARDLAGGHYEQYF TGCAGTGCTAGAGATTTAGCGGGGGGGCACTACGAGCAGTACTTC 15 TRBJ2-7 TRBD2 TRBV20-1 many
CASSFRDTYTETQYF TGTGCCAGCAGCTTCCGGGACACCTATACAGAGACCCAGTACTTC 15 TRBJ2-5 NA TRBV7-6 few
CASSITGGSYEQYF TGTGCCAGTAGTATAACAGGGGGCTCCTACGAGCAGTACTTC 14 TRBJ2-7 TRBD1 TRBV19 many
CASSSAQGFLTDTQYF TGTGCCAGCAGTTCTGCCCAAGGGTTCCTCACAGATACGCAGTATTTT 16 TRBJ2-3 NA TRBV6-1 NA